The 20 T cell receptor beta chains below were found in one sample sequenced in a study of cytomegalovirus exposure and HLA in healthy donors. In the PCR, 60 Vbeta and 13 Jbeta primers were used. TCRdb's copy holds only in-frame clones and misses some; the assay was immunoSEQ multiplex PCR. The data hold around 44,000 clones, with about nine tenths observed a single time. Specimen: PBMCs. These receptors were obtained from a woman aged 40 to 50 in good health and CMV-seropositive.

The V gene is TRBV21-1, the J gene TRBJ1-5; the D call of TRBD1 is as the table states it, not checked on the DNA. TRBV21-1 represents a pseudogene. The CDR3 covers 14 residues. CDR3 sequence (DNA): TGTGCCAGCAGACGAGGGGGACCAAATCAGCCCCAGCATTTT. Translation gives CASRRGGPNQPQHF.

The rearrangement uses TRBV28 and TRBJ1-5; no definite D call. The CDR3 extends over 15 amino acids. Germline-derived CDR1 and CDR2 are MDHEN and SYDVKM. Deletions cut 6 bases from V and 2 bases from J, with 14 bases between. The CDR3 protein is CASSPTMTGNQPQHF. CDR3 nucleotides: TGTGCCAGCAGCCCCACTATGACTGGCAATCAGCCCCAGCATTTT.

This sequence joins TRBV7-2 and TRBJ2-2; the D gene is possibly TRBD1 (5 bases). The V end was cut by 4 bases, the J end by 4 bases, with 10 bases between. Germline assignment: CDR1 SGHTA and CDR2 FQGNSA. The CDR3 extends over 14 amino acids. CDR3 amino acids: CASSSTAITGELFF. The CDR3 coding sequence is TGTGCCAGCAGCTCGACAGCGATCACCGGGGAGCTGTTTTTT.

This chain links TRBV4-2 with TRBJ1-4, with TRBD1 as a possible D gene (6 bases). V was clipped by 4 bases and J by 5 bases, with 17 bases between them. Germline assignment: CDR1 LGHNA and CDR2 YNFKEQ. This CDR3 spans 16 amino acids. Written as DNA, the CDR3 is TGTGCCAGCAGCCTCGGGGCTGACAGGCCGAATGAAAAACTGTTTTTT. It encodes CASSLGADRPNEKLFF.

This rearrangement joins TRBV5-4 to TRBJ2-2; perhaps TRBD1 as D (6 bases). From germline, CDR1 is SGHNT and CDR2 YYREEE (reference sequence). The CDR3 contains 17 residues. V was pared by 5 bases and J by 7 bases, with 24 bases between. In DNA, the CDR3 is TGTGCCAGCAGTCTTTCGGGACATGGCCGTTATAACGGGGAGCTGTTTTTT. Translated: CASSLSGHGRYNGELFF. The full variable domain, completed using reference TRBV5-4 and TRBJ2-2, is ETGVTQSPTHLIKTRGQQVTLRCSSQSGHNTVSWYQQALGQGPQFIFQYYREEENGRGNFPPRFSGLQFPNYSSELNVNALELDDSALYLCASSLSGHGRYNGELFFGEGSRLTVL.

In DNA form, the CDR3 reads TGTGCCAGCAGTGATGGGGGGGTTGTGACCCAGTACTTC. Its translation: CASSDGGVVTQYF. The chain has TRBV6-1 and TRBJ2-5; 7 bases agree with TRBD2. The CDR3 has 13 amino acids. The germline CDR1 and CDR2 sequences are MNHNS and SASEGT. Germline trimming cut 3 bases from V and 7 bases from J; bases unmatched to any gene: 5.

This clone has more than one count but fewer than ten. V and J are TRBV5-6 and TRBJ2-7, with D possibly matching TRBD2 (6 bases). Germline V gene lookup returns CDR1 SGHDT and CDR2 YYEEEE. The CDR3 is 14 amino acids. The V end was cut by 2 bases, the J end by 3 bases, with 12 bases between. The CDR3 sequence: CASSFGRGNYEQYF. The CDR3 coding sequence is TGTGCCAGCAGCTTTGGTCGGGGGAACTACGAGCAGTACTTC.

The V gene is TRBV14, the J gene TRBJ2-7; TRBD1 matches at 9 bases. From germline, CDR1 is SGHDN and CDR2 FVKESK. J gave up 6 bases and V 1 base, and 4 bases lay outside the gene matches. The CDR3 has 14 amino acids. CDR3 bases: TGTGCCAGCAGCCAAGCCACAGGGGGCGCCGAGCAGTACTTC. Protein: CASSQATGGAEQYF. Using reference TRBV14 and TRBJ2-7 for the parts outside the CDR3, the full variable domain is EAGVTQFPSHSVIEKGQTVTLRCDPISGHDNLYWYRRVMGKEIKFLLHFVKESKQDESGMPNNRFLAERTGGTYSTLKVQPAELEDSGVYFCASSQATGGAEQYFGPGTRLTVT.

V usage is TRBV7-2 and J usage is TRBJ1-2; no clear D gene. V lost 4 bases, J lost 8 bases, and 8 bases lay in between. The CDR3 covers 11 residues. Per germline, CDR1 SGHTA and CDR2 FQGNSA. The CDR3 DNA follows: TGTGCCAGCAGCTGGGCTGTGGGCTACACCTTC. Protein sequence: CASSWAVGYTF.

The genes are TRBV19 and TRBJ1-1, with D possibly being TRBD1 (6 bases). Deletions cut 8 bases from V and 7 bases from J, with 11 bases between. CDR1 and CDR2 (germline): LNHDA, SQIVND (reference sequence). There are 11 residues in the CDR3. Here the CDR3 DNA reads TGTGCCAGTGCCAGGGGAATTGAAGCTTTCTTT. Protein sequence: CASARGIEAFF.

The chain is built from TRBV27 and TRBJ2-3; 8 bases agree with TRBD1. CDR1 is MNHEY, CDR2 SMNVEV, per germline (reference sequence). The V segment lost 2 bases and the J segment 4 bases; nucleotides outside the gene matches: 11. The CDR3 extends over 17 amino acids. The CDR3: CASSLGAKTGQADTQYF. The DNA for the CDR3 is TGTGCCAGCAGTTTAGGCGCTAAAACGGGACAGGCAGATACGCAGTATTTT.

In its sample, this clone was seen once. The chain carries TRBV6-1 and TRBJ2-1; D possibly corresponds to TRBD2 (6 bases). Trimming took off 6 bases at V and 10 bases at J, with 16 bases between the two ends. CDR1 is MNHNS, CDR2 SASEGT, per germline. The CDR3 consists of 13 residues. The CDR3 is CASSHISEGEQFF. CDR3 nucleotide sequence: TGTGCCAGCAGCCATATCTCGGAGGGGGAGCAGTTCTTC.

CDR3 amino acids: CASSDAQSSGASYEQYF. The CDR3 DNA sequence: TGTGCCAGCAGTGACGCACAATCTAGCGGGGCCTCCTACGAGCAGTACTTC. The chain combines TRBV6-4 with TRBJ2-7; 9 bases agree with TRBD2. The CDR3 extends over 17 amino acids. Looked up from germline, CDR1 is MRHNA and CDR2 is SNTAGT. The V and J ends lost 2 bases and 0 bases, in that order; junction bases with no gene match: 8.

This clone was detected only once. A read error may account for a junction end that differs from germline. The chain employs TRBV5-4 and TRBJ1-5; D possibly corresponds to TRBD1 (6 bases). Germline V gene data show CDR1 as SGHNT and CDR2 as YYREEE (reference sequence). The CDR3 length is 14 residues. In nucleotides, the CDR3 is TGTGCCAGCGGCTTGGCAGGGGTCAATCAGCCCCAGCATTTT. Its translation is CASGLAGVNQPQHF.

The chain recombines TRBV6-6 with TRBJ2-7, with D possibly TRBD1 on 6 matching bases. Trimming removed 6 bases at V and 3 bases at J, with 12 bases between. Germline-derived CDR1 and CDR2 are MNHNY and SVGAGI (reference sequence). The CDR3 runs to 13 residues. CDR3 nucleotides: TGTGCCAGCAGGTTGGGCAGGGGCTACGAGCAGTACTTC. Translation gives CASRLGRGYEQYF.

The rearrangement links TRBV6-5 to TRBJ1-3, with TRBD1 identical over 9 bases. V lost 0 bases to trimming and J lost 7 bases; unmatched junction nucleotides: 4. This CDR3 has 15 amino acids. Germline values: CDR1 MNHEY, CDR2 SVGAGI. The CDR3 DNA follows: TGTGCCAGCAGTTACTCTAGGACAGGGGTTAACACCATATATTTT. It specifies CASSYSRTGVNTIYF.

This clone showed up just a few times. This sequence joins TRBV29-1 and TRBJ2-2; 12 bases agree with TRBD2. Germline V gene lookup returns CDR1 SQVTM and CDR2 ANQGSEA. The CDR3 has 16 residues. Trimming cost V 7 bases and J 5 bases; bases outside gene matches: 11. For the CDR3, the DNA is TGCAGCGGGAAACTACTAGCGGGGGGTGAAACCGGGGAGCTGTTTTTT. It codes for CSGKLLAGGETGELFF.

Here the CDR3 DNA reads TGTGCCAGCAGCTTACGGACACTTATGGGCTATGAGCAGTTCTTC. This gives the protein CASSLRTLMGYEQFF. The rearrangement uses TRBV7-2 and TRBJ2-1, with a weak D call TRBD1 (5 bases). The ends were cut back, 2 bases at V and 8 bases at J, with 16 bases in the middle. This CDR3 is 15 amino acids long. CDR1 is SGHTA, CDR2 FQGNSA, per germline.

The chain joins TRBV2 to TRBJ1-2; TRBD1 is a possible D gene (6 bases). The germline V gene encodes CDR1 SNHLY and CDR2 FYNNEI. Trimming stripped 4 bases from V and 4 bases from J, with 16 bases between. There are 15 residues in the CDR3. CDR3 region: CASSGRSGAGYGYTF. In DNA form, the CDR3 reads TGTGCCAGCAGTGGAAGGTCAGGGGCAGGCTATGGCTACACCTTC.

The CDR3 here is CSAGGGRSAFF. The CDR3 DNA follows: TGCAGCGCCGGAGGGGGCAGGTCAGCTTTCTTT. The rearrangement uses TRBV29-1 and TRBJ1-1, with 7 bases lining up with TRBD1. CDR1 and CDR2 from the germline V gene are SQVTM and ANQGSEA. This CDR3 is built from 11 residues. V lost 7 bases, J lost 10 bases, and 9 bases stayed unmatched. Variable domain in full (rest from reference TRBV29-1 and TRBJ1-1): SAVISQKPSRDICQRGTSLTIQCQVDSQVTMMFWYRQQPGQSLTLIATANQGSEATYESGFVIDKFPISRPNLTFSTLTVSNMSPEDSSIYLCSAGGGRSAFFGQGTRLTVV.